Each of the 19 T cell receptor beta chains below was sequenced from the same sample in a study of blood T cell repertoires in COVID-19. Sequenced by immunoSEQ multiplex PCR; TCRdb stores in-frame clones only, minus some. The sample has 120,000 to 150,000 clones, approximately 85% seen once. Sample: peripheral blood. These receptors were obtained from an older woman with COVID-19, enrolled during active disease.

This rearrangement joins TRBV3-1 (or the pseudogene TRBV3-2) to TRBJ1-6, with D maybe TRBD1 (6 bases). The ends were cut back, 3 bases at V and 9 bases at J, with 9 bases in the middle. This CDR3 has 13 residues. Looked up from germline, CDR1 is LGHDT and CDR2 is YNNKEL (reference sequence). CDR3 coding DNA: TGTGCCAGCAGCCACACAGGGCCTTCACCCCTCCACTTT. This gives the protein CASSHTGPSPLHF.

This clone was counted once. This chain uses TRBV11-2 with TRBJ1-2; no reliable D call. The CDR3 has 12 amino acids. From germline, CDR1 is SGHAT and CDR2 FQNNGV. V was shortened by 2 bases and J by 4 bases, with 5 bases between the two germline ends. CDR3 in amino acids: CASSLSGYGYTF. CDR3 nucleotide sequence: TGTGCCAGCAGCTTATCCGGCTATGGCTACACCTTC. The variable domain in full, completed from reference TRBV11-2 and TRBJ1-2, reads EAGVAQSPRYKIIEKRQSVAFWCNPISGHATLYWYQQILGQGPKLLIQFQNNGVVDDSQLPKDRFSAERLKGVDSTLKIQPAKLEDSAVYLCASSLSGYGYTFGSGTRLTVV.

This rearrangement joins TRBV6-5 to TRBJ2-7; D call uncertain. The CDR3 is 12 amino acids. The V gene's germline CDR1 is MNHEY and CDR2 SVGAGI. The V end lost 10 bases, the J end lost 5 bases, and 15 bases lay between the germline ends. The CDR3 DNA follows: TGTGCCACTTGGCCAAACGAAAACGAGCAGTACTTC. Translation gives CATWPNENEQYF.

J is TRBJ2-1 and V is TRBV7-2, with 10 positions matching TRBD2. V was pared by 6 bases and J by 12 bases, with 5 bases of the junction left unmatched. Germline-derived CDR1 and CDR2 are SGHTA and FQGNSA. The length of the CDR3 is 12 residues. This CDR3 is CASRASGGPQFF. As DNA, the CDR3 is TGTGCCAGCAGGGCTAGCGGGGGCCCGCAGTTCTTC.

The rearrangement links TRBV15 to TRBJ2-6; maybe TRBD2 (6 bases). CDR1 is LNHNV and CDR2 is YYDKDF in the germline V gene (reference sequence). CDR3 size: 15 residues. V shed 5 bases and J shed 11 bases, with 19 bases lying between them. CDR3 in amino acids: CATSGLTTAPDVLTF. The CDR3 DNA is TGTGCCACCAGCGGACTAACGACAGCCCCGGACGTCCTGACTTTC. Full variable domain (rest looked up from reference TRBV15 and TRBJ2-6): DAMVIQNPRYQVTQFGKPVTLSCSQTLNHNVMYWYQQKSSQAPKLLFHYYDKDFNNEADTPDNFQSRRPNTSFCFLDIRSPGLGDTAMYLCATSGLTTAPDVLTFGAGSRLTVL.

This clone has only one observation. The genes are TRBV24-1 and TRBJ2-2; 8 nucleotides align to TRBD1. The germline CDR1 and CDR2 sequences are KGHDR and SFDVKD. The V gene end was trimmed by 2 bases and the J gene end by 5 bases; junction bases not matched to a gene: 6. The CDR3 totals 16 residues. The CDR3 bases are TGTGCCACCAGTGATTCGAGACAGGGGTCTACCGGGGAGCTGTTTTTT. Translated, it gives CATSDSRQGSTGELFF.

The CDR3: CASRLTTGEQFF. CDR3 nucleotides: TGCGCCAGCAGACTCACTACGGGGGAGCAGTTCTTC. The V and J genes are TRBV5-1 and TRBJ2-1; D might be TRBD2 (5 bases). Germline CDR1 SGHRS, CDR2 YFSETQ. The ends were cut back, 5 bases at V and 10 bases at J, with 13 bases in the middle. This CDR3 has 12 amino acids.

The chain employs TRBV5-1 and TRBJ2-1, with 7 bases matching TRBD2. CDR1 is SGHRS, CDR2 YFSETQ, per germline. The CDR3 is 12 amino acids. Germline trimming cut 4 bases from V and 6 bases from J; bases unmatched to any gene: 1. The CDR3 loop is CASSGGGNEQFF. The CDR3 DNA follows: TGCGCCAGCAGCGGCGGGGGCAATGAGCAGTTCTTC.

This clone is medium-sized in the sample. Other DNA variants within this sample encode the same CDR3. The chain uses TRBV7-2 and TRBJ1-3; possible D gene TRBD1, 5 bases. CDR3 length equals 15 residues. Germline loops: CDR1 SGHTA, CDR2 FQGNSA. Trimming removed 1 base from V and 1 base from J, with 8 bases in between. CDR3 residues: CASSLVGGSGNTIYF. The CDR3 bases are TGTGCCAGCAGCTTAGTCGGGGGTTCTGGAAACACCATATATTTT.

The chain has TRBV5-1 and TRBJ1-3; tentatively, D is TRBD1 (5 bases). V was shortened by 0 bases and J by 2 bases, with 9 bases between the two germline ends. The CDR3 totals 15 residues. Germline-derived CDR1 and CDR2 are SGHRS and YFSETQ. The CDR3 here is CASSLVGETGNTIYF. In DNA form, the CDR3 reads TGCGCCAGCAGCTTGGTAGGGGAAACTGGAAACACCATATATTTT.

This clone turned up a few times. This rearrangement joins TRBV7-6 to TRBJ1-6, with TRBD1 matching over 11 bases. The CDR3 extends over 15 amino acids. The germline V gene has CDR1 SGHVS and CDR2 FNYEAQ. The ends lost 5 bases at V and 7 bases at J; junction bases unmatched: 4. The CDR3 DNA is TGTGCCAGCAGCGAGGGACAGGGGGTGAATTCACCCCTCCACTTT. Protein sequence: CASSEGQGVNSPLHF.

The V call is TRBV5-1, the J call TRBJ2-2, with TRBD1 matching over 9 bases. CDR3 length: 16 amino acids. With 4 bases clipped from V and 0 bases from J, the junction kept 4 bases outside the gene matches. CDR1 SGHRS and CDR2 YFSETQ come from the germline V gene. CDR3 loop: CASSPGTGTNTGELFF. The CDR3 nucleotides are TGCGCCAGCAGCCCCGGGACAGGGACGAACACCGGGGAGCTGTTTTTT. The whole variable domain, remainder taken from reference TRBV5-1 and TRBJ2-2, is KAGVTQTPRYLIKTRGQQVTLSCSPISGHRSVSWYQQTPGQGLQFLFEYFSETQRNKGNFPGRFSGRQFSNSRSEMNVSTLELGDSALYLCASSPGTGTNTGELFFGEGSRLTVL.

The gene calls are TRBV5-4 and TRBJ2-7, with 9 bases matching TRBD1. The CDR3 runs to 14 residues. The germline CDR1 and CDR2 sequences are SGHNT and YYREEE (reference sequence). The ends lost 1 base at V and 6 bases at J; junction bases unmatched: 5. This CDR3 is CASSLTGGAGEQYF. DNA for the CDR3: TGTGCCAGCAGCTTGACAGGGGGCGCCGGCGAGCAGTACTTC.

V gene TRBV20-1 combines with J gene TRBJ1-2; 10 positions agree with TRBD1. The CDR3 has 13 residues. The trim removed 3 bases at V and 6 bases at J, leaving 4 bases unmatched. CDR1 is DFQATT, CDR2 SNEGSKA, per germline (reference sequence). The CDR3 loop is CSASTGQGNGYTF. The CDR3 DNA reads TGCAGTGCTAGTACGGGACAGGGGAATGGCTACACCTTC.

The chain joins TRBV7-9 to TRBJ2-5; 9 bases agree with TRBD1. The CDR3 is 15 amino acids. The germline V gene has CDR1 SEHNR and CDR2 FQNEAQ (reference sequence). V shed 1 base and J 5 bases; nucleotides not matched to a gene: 5. This CDR3 reads CASSLVGQGAETQYF. The CDR3 DNA is TGTGCCAGCAGCTTAGTGGGACAGGGAGCGGAGACCCAGTACTTC.

The chain carries TRBV2 and TRBJ2-5; TRBD2 matches 11 bases. V was clipped by 7 bases and J by 7 bases; unmatched bases: 8. Germline CDR1 SNHLY, CDR2 FYNNEI. The CDR3 has 14 residues. The CDR3: CASTRTSGGGTQYF. DNA of the CDR3: TGTGCCAGCACTAGAACTAGCGGGGGAGGGACCCAGTACTTC.

The chain combines TRBV5-1 with TRBJ2-2; 10 bases line up with TRBD1. Germline assignment: CDR1 SGHRS and CDR2 YFSETQ. This CDR3 has 14 amino acids. Losses at the gene ends were 3 bases for V and 10 bases for J; bases not matched to a gene: 6. CDR3 DNA: TGCGCCAGCAGCTCACGACAGGGGGCACTGGAGCTGTTTTTT. Encoded protein: CASSSRQGALELFF.

The chain joins TRBV4-2 to TRBJ2-7; D not resolved. The CDR3 extends over 15 amino acids. Trimming cost V 0 bases and J 4 bases, with 13 bases left between them. Looked up from germline, CDR1 is LGHNA and CDR2 is YNFKEQ. The CDR3 is CASSQDPGHMYEQYF. CDR3 nucleotide sequence: TGTGCCAGCAGCCAAGACCCAGGTCATATGTACGAGCAGTACTTC.

The J gene is TRBJ2-6, the V gene TRBV6-1; D gene uncertain. Trimming stripped 0 bases from V and 0 bases from J, with 9 bases between. Germline CDR1 is MNHNS and CDR2 is SASEGT. The CDR3 totals 17 residues. The CDR3 reads CASSEAFLASGANVLTF. CDR3 DNA sequence: TGTGCCAGCAGTGAAGCCTTCTTAGCCTCTGGGGCCAACGTCCTGACTTTC.